This TCR beta chain was sequenced for a study of shared clonotypes between healthy human individuals. Several immunoSEQ 96-well plates shared each subset's DNA, each plate a replicate. Data came from immunoSEQ multiplex PCR; TCRdb stores just in-frame clones and leaves some out. The sample yields 2 million to 2.5 million clones, approximately 94% seen once. This CDR3 region has 16 residues. Trimming removed 6 bases from V and 5 bases from J; junction bases left unmatched: 9. The germline V gene encodes CDR1 MGHRA and CDR2 YSYEKL. About this clone: What it recognizes is unknown.

Study conclusions and caveats: The researchers took only blood, and tissue repertoires probably look different.

Positively selected for CCR7, the CD45RO-negative cells used as naive CD8 cells excluded terminally differentiated effector memory CD45RA+ cells. The clonotype was recovered from a man between 18 and 35 years old in good health. Some clones in this sample may be carry-over from other donors' samples. The material sequenced was naive CD8+ T cells from PBMCs. V gene TRBV4-1 combines with J gene TRBJ2-3, with 12 positions matching TRBD2. DNA of the CDR3: TGCGCCAGCAGGGGGAGACTAGCGGGAGTTCAAGATACGCAGTATTTT. This codes for CASRGRLAGVQDTQYF.